Shown below are 26 T cell receptor beta chains from a single sample sequenced in a study of immune evolution from preneoplasia to lung adenocarcinoma. The repertoire was sequenced with immunoSEQ multiplex PCR; TCRdb's copy has only in-frame clones and lacks some. The top ten clones hold 2% to 2.5% of a sample with 6,500 to 10,000 clones, roughly 80% of them seen once. Sequencing was performed on FFPE invasive lung adenocarcinoma tissue. These TCRs come from a person aged 50-69 years with lung adenocarcinoma.

V is TRBV5-8 and J is TRBJ2-5, with 10 bases matching TRBD1. V gave up 0 bases and J gave up 4 bases; unmatched junction bases: 9. Germline V gives CDR1 SGHTS, CDR2 YDEGEE. This CDR3 has 17 amino acids. DNA of the CDR3: TGTGCCAGCAGCTTGGGGCCCGGGACAGGGGATGGAGAGACCCAGTACTTC. Its protein product is CASSLGPGTGDGETQYF. Using reference TRBV5-8 and TRBJ2-5 for the parts outside the CDR3, the full variable domain is EAGVTQSPTHLIKTRGQQATLRCSPISGHTSVYWYQQALGLGLQFLLWYDEGEERNRGNFPPRFSGRQFPNYSSELNVNALELEDSALYLCASSLGPGTGDGETQYFGPGTRLLVL.

The CDR3 DNA reads as TGTGCCAGCATCCACTATAGCAATCAGCCCCAGCATTTT. It codes for CASIHYSNQPQHF. The chain uses TRBV6-1 and TRBJ1-5, with unresolved D. Germline V gene sequence: CDR1 MNHNS, CDR2 SASEGT. The length of the CDR3 is 13 residues. Trimming removed 7 bases at V and 0 bases at J, with 7 bases between.

The chain is built from TRBV5-4 and TRBJ2-7; 8 bases fit TRBD1. Germline V lookup: CDR1 SGHNT, CDR2 YYREEE (reference sequence). This CDR3 is built from 14 residues. The J segment lost 0 bases and the V segment lost 3 bases, leaving 2 bases of the junction unmatched. The CDR3 region is CASSSGQDSYEQYF. CDR3 bases: TGTGCCAGCAGCTCGGGACAGGACTCCTACGAGCAGTACTTC.

The genes are TRBV4-1 and TRBJ2-1, with 9 bases that match TRBD2. With V trimmed by 4 bases and J by 9 bases, 25 bases remained unmatched. CDR1 and CDR2 from the germline V gene are MGHRA and YSYEKL. The CDR3 has 20 amino acids. CDR3 sequence reads: CASSRGGFSTSGSTSREQFF. CDR3 nucleotides: TGCGCCAGCAGCCGCGGGGGCTTTTCAACTAGCGGGTCGACTAGTCGTGAGCAGTTCTTC.

The genes are TRBV6-1 and TRBJ2-7; D call uncertain. From germline, CDR1 is MNHNS and CDR2 SASEGT. V was shortened by 4 bases and J by 3 bases, with 7 bases between the two germline ends. The CDR3 is 12 amino acids. CDR3 protein: CASSGAYYEQYF. CDR3 nucleotide sequence: TGTGCCAGCAGTGGAGCTTACTACGAGCAGTACTTC.

The chain carries TRBV6-6 and TRBJ2-7; TRBD2 matches 7 bases. After removal of 6 bases from V and 0 bases from J, the junction contained 2 bases not matched to a gene. The CDR3 extends over 13 amino acids. Germline lookup yields CDR1 MNHNY and CDR2 SVGAGI (reference sequence). The chain's CDR3 is CASRREGSYEQYF. CDR3 in DNA: TGTGCCAGCAGGAGGGAGGGCTCCTACGAGCAGTACTTC.

The rearrangement joins TRBV7-8 to TRBJ2-2; TRBD1 or TRBD2 may be the D gene (5 bases each). This CDR3 has 13 amino acids. CDR1 and CDR2 (germline): SGHVS, FQNEAQ. Trimming shortened V by 4 bases and J by 6 bases, and 9 bases separated the two germline ends. The CDR3 spells CASSSQEAGELFF. CDR3 sequence (DNA): TGTGCCAGCAGCTCACAGGAGGCCGGGGAGCTGTTTTTT.

This clone was counted once. The chain joins TRBV29-1 to TRBJ2-1; 8 nucleotides agree with TRBD2. J gave up 8 bases and V 6 bases, and 12 bases lay outside the gene matches. The CDR3 has 14 residues. CDR1 SQVTM and CDR2 ANQGSEA come from the germline V gene. The chain's CDR3 is CSVGLASKGDEQFF. CDR3 DNA sequence: TGCAGCGTCGGACTAGCTTCCAAAGGGGATGAGCAGTTCTTC.

The chain is built from TRBV15 and TRBJ1-3, with D possibly matching TRBD1 (5 bases). Germline lookup yields CDR1 LNHNV and CDR2 YYDKDF (reference sequence). Trimming removed 4 bases from V and 3 bases from J, with 13 bases in between. CDR3 length equals 15 residues. In DNA form, the CDR3 reads TGTGCCACCAGCACCCCGAGGGGTGGTGGAAACACCATATATTTT. It yields the protein CATSTPRGGGNTIYF.

Regarding this clone: Within the sample, other DNA sequences also encode this same CDR3. The chain carries TRBV20-1 and TRBJ1-1; no definite D call. The CDR3 totals 11 residues. The V end was cut by 4 bases, the J end by 1 base, with 4 bases between. Looked up from germline, CDR1 is DFQATT and CDR2 is SNEGSKA (reference sequence). The CDR3 loop reads CSATENTEAFF. The CDR3 nucleotides are TGCAGTGCTACGGAGAACACTGAAGCTTTCTTT.

This sequence joins TRBV30 and TRBJ1-1; maybe TRBD1 (5 bases). V shed 4 bases and J shed 6 bases, with 12 bases lying between them. The CDR3 covers 12 residues. Germline CDR1 is GTSNPN and CDR2 is SVGIG (reference sequence). Here the CDR3 DNA reads TGTGCCTGGAACCGAAGGGGACCTGAAGCTTTCTTT. It is translated as CAWNRRGPEAFF.

With regard to this clone: One end of the junction does not line up with germline, which may come from a read error. The rearrangement joins TRBV23-1 to TRBJ2-2, with 11 nucleotides matching TRBD2. TRBV23-1 is filed as an ORF, its function uncertain. This CDR3 has 19 residues. As DNA, the CDR3 is TGCGCCAGCAGTCAATGTACAGATAAGACTAGCGGGGCCTTTCTGGGAGCTGTTTTT. Protein: CASSQCTDKTSGAFLGAVF.

Note on this clone: The same CDR3 can be traced to other DNA sequences in this sample. This chain uses TRBV28 with TRBJ2-2; D is uncertain. The CDR3 runs to 14 residues. Germline CDR1 MDHEN, CDR2 SYDVKM. Between the trimmed V and J ends, which lost 4 bases and 4 bases, there was a span of 10 bases. CDR3 nucleotide sequence: TGTGCCAGCAGTTCCCCAGGCCCCACCGGGGAGCTGTTTTTT. Encoded protein: CASSSPGPTGELFF.

This chain links TRBV14 with TRBJ2-1; tentative D call: TRBD1 (7 bases). Trimming removed 0 bases at V and 5 bases at J, with 29 bases between. The CDR3 length is 21 residues. Germline V gene sequence: CDR1 SGHDN, CDR2 FVKESK. The CDR3 protein is CASSQEGGWGTSFGGDNEQFF. CDR3 in DNA: TGTGCCAGCAGCCAAGAAGGGGGCTGGGGGACGAGTTTCGGAGGGGACAATGAGCAGTTCTTC.

The V and J genes are TRBV7-9 and TRBJ1-4, with a tentative D call TRBD1 (5 bases). Germline-derived CDR1 and CDR2 are SEHNR and FQNEAQ (reference sequence). The CDR3 runs to 14 residues. The ends were cut back, 5 bases at V and 2 bases at J, with 9 bases in the middle. CDR3 sequence (DNA): TGTGCCAGCAGCCCGACAGCGACTAATGAAAAACTGTTTTTT. It specifies CASSPTATNEKLFF.

The J gene is TRBJ2-5, the V gene TRBV6-6, with TRBD2 matching 8 bases. The germline V gene encodes CDR1 MNHNY and CDR2 SVGAGI (reference sequence). J was trimmed by 5 bases and V by 10 bases; bases with no gene match: 6. The CDR3 is made up of 12 amino acids. The CDR3 coding sequence is TGTGCCACAAGCGGGAGTGGGGAGACCCAGTACTTC. Translation: CATSGSGETQYF.

The V gene is TRBV5-4, the J gene TRBJ2-7; TRBD2 agrees at 12 bases. J gave up 7 bases and V 0 bases, and 5 bases lay outside the gene matches. The germline V gene has CDR1 SGHNT and CDR2 YYREEE (reference sequence). The CDR3 is made up of 15 amino acids. The DNA of the CDR3 is TGTGCCAGCAGCTTGGGACTAGCGGGAGTGGGGGAGCAGTACTTC. Its protein product is CASSLGLAGVGEQYF.

J is TRBJ1-1 and V is TRBV28; TRBD1 might be the D (5 bases). The length of the CDR3 is 15 residues. The V gene's germline CDR1 is MDHEN and CDR2 SYDVKM. Between the trimmed V and J ends, which lost 5 bases and 5 bases, there was a span of 18 bases. CDR3 amino acids: CASSPPTGGGTEAFF. DNA for the CDR3: TGTGCCAGCAGTCCACCTACGGGGGGTGGGACTGAAGCTTTCTTT.

The chain carries TRBV27 and TRBJ2-7, with 9 bases matching TRBD2. This CDR3 is 19 amino acids long. Unmatched junction bases numbered 22, after V lost 4 bases and J lost 6 bases. Germline V lookup: CDR1 MNHEY, CDR2 SMNVEV (reference sequence). The chain's CDR3 is CASSYGLAPGRVPVGEQYF. The CDR3 nucleotides are TGTGCCAGCAGTTACGGACTAGCGCCTGGCAGGGTCCCGGTGGGCGAGCAGTACTTC.

The rearrangement uses TRBV4-1 and TRBJ1-6; unclear D gene. The germline V and J ends were trimmed by 0 bases and 0 bases, with 9 bases remaining between them. Germline V CDR1 and CDR2: MGHRA, YSYEKL. The CDR3 is 17 amino acids. As DNA, the CDR3 is TGCGCCAGCAGCCAAGATCCACAGAGCTCCTATAATTCACCCCTCCACTTT. Protein product: CASSQDPQSSYNSPLHF.

The chain joins TRBV28 to TRBJ1-2, with 7 bases lining up with TRBD1. Unmatched junction bases numbered 8, after V lost 1 base and J lost 3 bases. CDR1 MDHEN and CDR2 SYDVKM come from the germline V gene. There are 16 residues in the CDR3. CDR3 amino acids: CASSLLAGGLYYGYTF. The DNA of the CDR3 is TGTGCCAGCAGTTTATTAGCAGGGGGATTGTACTATGGCTACACCTTC.

The CDR3 reads CASRFRASAEGNQPQHF. The DNA of the CDR3 is TGTGCTAGCCGATTCCGGGCCTCCGCGGAAGGCAATCAGCCCCAGCATTTT. The chain is built from TRBV19 and TRBJ1-5; no clear D gene. The CDR3 sequence is 17 residues long. The germline CDR1 and CDR2 sequences are LNHDA and SQIVND (reference sequence). The full variable domain, its missing parts supplied by reference TRBV19 and TRBJ1-5, is DGGITQSPKYLFRKEGQNVTLSCEQNLNHDAMYWYRQDPGQGLRLIYYSQIVNDFQKGDIAEGYSVSREKKESFPLTVTSAQKNPTAFYLCASRFRASAEGNQPQHFGDGTRLSIL.

The chain couples TRBV18 to TRBJ2-1; tentative D call: TRBD2 (5 bases). V lost 3 bases to trimming and J lost 7 bases, with 13 bases between them. This CDR3 region has 14 residues. Germline V gene data show CDR1 as KGHSH and CDR2 as LQKENI. The CDR3 loop is CASSPYARGNEQFF. In DNA, the CDR3 is TGTGCCAGCTCACCCTATGCACGCGGGAATGAGCAGTTCTTC.

The chain employs TRBV2 and TRBJ1-1, with D unclear. The CDR3 length is 13 residues. Germline V CDR1 and CDR2: SNHLY, FYNNEI. V was cut by 4 bases and J by 2 bases, with 8 bases left in between. In nucleotides, the CDR3 is TGTGCCAGCAGTGTTCTCACAAACACTGAAGCTTTCTTT. This translates into CASSVLTNTEAFF.

This chain uses TRBV6-1 with TRBJ2-3; D may match TRBD1 or TRBD2 (5 bases each). This CDR3 comprises 16 residues. Per the germline V gene, CDR1 is MNHNS and CDR2 is SASEGT. V lost 2 bases, J lost 1 base, and 13 bases lay in between. The CDR3 spells CASSELLRGRTDTQYF. DNA for the CDR3: TGTGCCAGCAGTGAACTCTTGAGGGGACGCACAGATACGCAGTATTTT.

With respect to this clone: Other DNA variants within this sample encode the same CDR3. The V and J genes are TRBV5-1 and TRBJ1-3; D unclear. The V and J ends lost 2 bases and 0 bases respectively, with 12 bases between them. This CDR3 is built from 16 residues. Germline CDR1 reads SGHRS; CDR2 reads YFSETQ. The DNA for the CDR3 is TGCGCCAGCAGCTTAGGCTCCACAACCTCTGGAAACACCATATATTTT. This sequence encodes CASSLGSTTSGNTIYF.